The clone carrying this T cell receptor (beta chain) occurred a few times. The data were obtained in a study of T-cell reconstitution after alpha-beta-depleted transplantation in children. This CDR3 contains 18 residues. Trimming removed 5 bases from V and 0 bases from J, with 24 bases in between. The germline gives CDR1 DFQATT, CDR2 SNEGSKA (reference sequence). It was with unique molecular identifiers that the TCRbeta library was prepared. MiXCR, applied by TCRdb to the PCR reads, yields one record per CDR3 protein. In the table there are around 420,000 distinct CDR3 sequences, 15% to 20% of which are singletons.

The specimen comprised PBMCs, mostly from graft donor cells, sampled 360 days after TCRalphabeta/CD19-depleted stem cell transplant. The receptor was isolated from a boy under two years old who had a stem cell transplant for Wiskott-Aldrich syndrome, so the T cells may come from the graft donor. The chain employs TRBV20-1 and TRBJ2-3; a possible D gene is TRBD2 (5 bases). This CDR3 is CSAPPGVASILSTDTQYF. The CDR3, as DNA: TGCAGTGCTCCCCCCGGGGTAGCCTCTATCCTTAGCACAGATACGCAGTATTTT.